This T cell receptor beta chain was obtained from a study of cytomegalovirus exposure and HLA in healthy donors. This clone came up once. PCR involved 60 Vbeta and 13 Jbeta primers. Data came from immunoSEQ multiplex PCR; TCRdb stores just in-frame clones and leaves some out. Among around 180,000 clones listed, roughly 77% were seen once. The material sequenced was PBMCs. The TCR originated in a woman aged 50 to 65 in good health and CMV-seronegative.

The CDR3 bases are TGTGCCAGCAGCGTAGACTACGGAAGGAATGAAAAACTGTTTTTT. It yields the protein CASSVDYGRNEKLFF. V gene TRBV9 combines with J gene TRBJ1-4, with unresolved D. This CDR3 has 15 amino acids. Germline lookup yields CDR1 SGDLS and CDR2 YYNGEE. V lost 0 bases and J 5 bases, leaving 11 bases between the germline ends.